This T cell receptor beta chain was recovered during a study of early T cells in non-severe SARS-CoV-2 infection. Study background: The chains were unpaired, and the sequenced material was bulk RNA from unsorted whole blood. Study-wide findings and caveats: VDJdb matches were skewed toward anti-spike CD8 T cell responses.

With regard to this clonotype: Antigen: not known.

V was cut by 4 bases and J by 5 bases, with 11 bases left in between. Germline V gene sequence: CDR1 SNHLY, CDR2 FYNNEI. CDR3 size: 13 residues. Individual cDNA molecules were tagged with unique molecular identifiers, the study reported. TCRdb re-called the 5' RACE reads through MiXCR, storing one row per CDR3 protein. The sample holds just under 65,000 distinct CDR3 sequences, around 11% seen once. The gene calls are TRBV2 and TRBJ1-1; weak D call: TRBD1 (5 bases). Sequenced material: whole blood, taken at baseline. The source of this sequence is an adult who was a healthcare worker with PCR-confirmed SARS-CoV-2 infection or an uninfected control (not recorded which). The CDR3 coding sequence is TGTGCCAGCAGTGTGGGGCTCCTGACTGAAGCTTTCTTT. Protein: CASSVGLLTEAFF.